The 7 T cell receptor beta chains below come from one sample, sequenced in a study of vaccination effects on CD4 cells after COVID-19. Sequencing was preceded by expansion of antigen-specific CD4+ T cells with viral peptide pools in the ViraFEST assay. Isolating CD4+ T cells followed 9 to 11 days of culture. Prior SARS-CoV-2 infection was absent in the vaccine recipients, as shown by negative nucleocapsid antibodies. These receptors are not linked to any known antigen. TCRdb keeps only in-frame clones here, not all; method: immunoSEQ multiplex PCR. The repertoire holds about 23,000 clones, with 65% to 80% as singletons. Specimen: CD4+ T cells from PBMCs cultured with HCoV-NL63 spike peptides, collected before COVID-19 vaccination. The receptor source for this set is a human donor who received a COVID-19 vaccine.

The V call is TRBV25-1, the J call TRBJ2-3, with D perhaps TRBD2 (5 bases). The length of the CDR3 is 15 residues. Germline values: CDR1 MGHDK, CDR2 SYGVNS. Trimming shortened V by 3 bases and J by 3 bases, and 13 bases separated the two germline ends. As DNA, the CDR3 is TGTGCCAGCAGTGATTGGATCGAGGGAACAGATACGCAGTATTTT. Its translation: CASSDWIEGTDTQYF.

The chain has TRBV3-1 (or the pseudogene TRBV3-2) and TRBJ2-2, with D uncertain. CDR3 length equals 13 residues. V was cut by 0 bases and J by 7 bases, with 6 bases left in between. Germline V gene data show CDR1 as LGHDT and CDR2 as YNNKEL (reference sequence). CDR3 in amino acids: CASSQEWNGELFF. CDR3 bases: TGTGCCAGCAGCCAAGAATGGAACGGGGAGCTGTTTTTT.

This clone is medium-sized by share. The chain employs TRBV4-1 and TRBJ2-3; D may match TRBD1 or TRBD2 (5 bases each). The CDR3 is 15 amino acids. Trimming shortened V by 0 bases and J by 5 bases, and 12 bases separated the two germline ends. Germline CDR1 MGHRA, CDR2 YSYEKL. The CDR3 DNA follows: TGCGCCAGCAGCCAAGATTACGGGGCGGGAGATACGCAGTATTTT. Translation gives CASSQDYGAGDTQYF.

The rearrangement uses TRBV24-1 and TRBJ2-3; no clear D gene. Per germline, CDR1 KGHDR and CDR2 SFDVKD. The CDR3 loop spans 14 amino acids. The V end lost 0 bases, the J end lost 5 bases, and 8 bases lay between the germline ends. In DNA, the CDR3 is TGTGCCACCAGTGATTTGTTAGGCGGAGATACGCAGTATTTT. It translates to CATSDLLGGDTQYF.

The V call is TRBV7-9, the J call TRBJ1-1; D may be TRBD1 (6 bases). The CDR3 has 14 residues. V was cut by 5 bases and J by 1 base, with 11 bases left in between. CDR1 SEHNR and CDR2 FQNEAQ come from the germline V gene (reference sequence). CDR3 DNA: TGTGCCAGCAGCGCTCAGGGGAGGAACACTGAAGCTTTCTTT. As protein: CASSAQGRNTEAFF.

V gene TRBV7-9 combines with J gene TRBJ1-1; maybe TRBD1 (5 bases). There are 18 residues in the CDR3. V lost 4 bases to trimming and J lost 4 bases, with 25 bases between them. Per germline, CDR1 SEHNR and CDR2 FQNEAQ (reference sequence). The CDR3 DNA reads as TGTGCCAGCAGCTCTACACACCCACGGGGGGAGTGGAGCACTGAAGCTTTCTTT. Translation: CASSSTHPRGEWSTEAFF.

V usage is TRBV20-1 and J usage is TRBJ2-2, with 14 bases aligning to TRBD2. CDR1 DFQATT and CDR2 SNEGSKA come from the germline V gene (reference sequence). The length of the CDR3 is 16 residues. V lost 3 bases, J lost 5 bases, and 5 bases stayed unmatched. The CDR3 sequence is CSASPGTSGSTGELFF. For the CDR3, the DNA is TGCAGTGCTAGTCCCGGGACTAGCGGGAGTACCGGGGAGCTGTTTTTT.